The T cell receptor beta chain described here comes from a study of cytomegalovirus exposure and HLA in healthy donors. Study results and limitations: TRBV6-2, TRBV6-3 and some other V segments were unresolvable in 87-base-pair reads. Later on, an analysis found that several of the most significant clusters appeared to be linked to common viral pathogens, which included parvovirus B19. Later analysis found that TCR beta chains associated with HLA were more clonally expanded than other, equally common chains.

Primers: 60 Vbeta forward and 13 Jbeta reverse. Measured with immunoSEQ multiplex PCR; TCRdb has only the in-frame clones, and not every one. This sample yields approximately 180,000 clones, of which 70% to 80% are seen a single time; around 1.4% belongs to the top ten. With respect to this clone: The antigen remains undetermined.

Germline V gene data show CDR1 as SNHLY and CDR2 as FYNNEI. V shed 5 bases and J shed 3 bases, with 32 bases lying between them. The CDR3 totals 21 residues. This sequence was found in a woman between 45 and 65 years old in good health and CMV-seronegative. This chain uses TRBV2 with TRBJ2-4; D might be TRBD2 (6 bases). Sequenced input: PBMCs. The CDR3 loop is CASSRSLPGRREMVVKNIQYF. The CDR3 DNA follows: TGTGCCAGCAGTCGAAGCCTGCCCGGCAGGCGGGAAATGGTAGTCAAAAACATTCAGTACTTC.